One TCR beta chain is described in this entry. Antigen specificity is unknown. The sample is drawn from a study of cytomegalovirus exposure and HLA in healthy donors. As for the study in general: The study placed around 80% of its 398 genotyped donors in the Caucasian-associated ancestry cluster. Study-wide points: Previously analyzed data showed that most TCR beta V segments were productive at a frequency of about 87% or about 30%. A later analysis found common viral pathogens apparently linked to several of the most significant clusters. Solely CMV serostatus was available to characterize immune exposure.

The PCR ran on 60 Vbeta and 13 Jbeta primers. Sequenced by immunoSEQ multiplex PCR; TCRdb stores in-frame clones only, minus some. The data show about 150,000 clones, roughly four fifths seen once. The CDR3 totals 15 residues. The chain combines TRBV21-1 with TRBJ2-5; the table names TRBD1, a call not compared with the DNA. TRBV21-1 is assigned pseudogene status. The sequenced sample consisted of PBMCs. The sequence was obtained from a man between 18 and 29 years old in good health and CMV-seronegative. The CDR3 bases are TGTGCCAGCAGCAAAGGGGGCAGGGGGCAAGAGACCCAGTACTTC. Translating it yields CASSKGGRGQETQYF.